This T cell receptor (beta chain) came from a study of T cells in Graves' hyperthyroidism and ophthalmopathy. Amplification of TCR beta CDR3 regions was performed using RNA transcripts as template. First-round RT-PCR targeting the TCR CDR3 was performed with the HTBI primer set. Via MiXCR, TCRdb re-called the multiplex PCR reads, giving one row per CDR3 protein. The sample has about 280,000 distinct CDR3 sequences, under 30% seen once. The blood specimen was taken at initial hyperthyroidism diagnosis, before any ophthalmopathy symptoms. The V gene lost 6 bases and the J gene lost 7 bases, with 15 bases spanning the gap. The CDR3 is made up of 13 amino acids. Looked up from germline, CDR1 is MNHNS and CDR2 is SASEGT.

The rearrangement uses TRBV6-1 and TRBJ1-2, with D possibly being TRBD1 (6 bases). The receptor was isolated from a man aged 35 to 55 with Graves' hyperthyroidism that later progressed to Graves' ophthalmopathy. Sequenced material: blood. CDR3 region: CASRAGGAGGYTF. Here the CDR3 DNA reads TGTGCCAGCAGAGCGGGGGGGGCTGGTGGCTACACCTTC.